This entry lists 24 T cell receptor beta chains sequenced from one sample in a study of a mutant IDH1 vaccine in newly diagnosed glioma. Time point defined: week 35, safety follow-up. Topical imiquimod was applied with each vaccine dose, which held 300 ug of mutant IDH1 20-mer peptide. The antigens of these receptors remain unknown. TCRdb's copy holds only in-frame clones and misses some; the assay was immunoSEQ multiplex PCR. Of around 41,000 clones listed, 85% to 90% are singletons. Sample: PBMCs, taken from a glioma patient whose treatment included an IDH1 peptide vaccine. The receptor source for this set is a man in his forties or fifties with glioma.

The chain joins TRBV9 to TRBJ2-5; D possibly matches TRBD1 or TRBD2 (5 bases each). Germline-derived CDR1 and CDR2 are SGDLS and YYNGEE. V was cut by 4 bases and J by 4 bases, with 14 bases left in between. CDR3 length: 14 amino acids. Here the CDR3 DNA reads TGTGCCAGCAGCCTAGGGGCTAGCCGAGAGACCCAGTACTTC. As protein: CASSLGASRETQYF.

This chain joins TRBV6-1 and TRBJ1-5; D ambiguous. The CDR3 extends over 15 amino acids. Germline lookup yields CDR1 MNHNS and CDR2 SASEGT. The V end lost 2 bases, the J end lost 5 bases, and 13 bases lay between the germline ends. The CDR3 coding sequence is TGTGCCAGCAGTGAAAGGGATGCGGAAGATCAGCCCCAGCATTTT. Translated, it gives CASSERDAEDQPQHF.

This chain joins TRBV7-2 and TRBJ1-4, with D unclear. CDR1 and CDR2 (germline): SGHTA, FQGNSA. The CDR3 is made up of 14 amino acids. Trimming took 4 bases from V and 5 from J, leaving 11 bases between them. The CDR3 region is CASSSVVQNEKLFF. The CDR3 DNA reads TGTGCCAGCAGCTCGGTCGTTCAAAATGAAAAACTGTTTTTT.

The chain employs TRBV6-4 and TRBJ1-5, with 9 nucleotides matching TRBD1. Germline V lookup: CDR1 MRHNA, CDR2 SNTAGT. The length of the CDR3 is 17 residues. J gave up 2 bases and V 4 bases, and 9 bases lay outside the gene matches. CDR3 DNA: TGTGCCAGCAGTGCCCTCTTAACAGGGGGCTGCAATCAGCCCCAGCATTTT. Amino acids: CASSALLTGGCNQPQHF.

The V gene is TRBV11-2, the J gene TRBJ1-2, with D hard to call. The germline gives CDR1 SGHAT, CDR2 FQNNGV. V was pared by 0 bases and J by 5 bases, with 7 bases between. CDR3 size: 13 residues. The CDR3 nucleotides are TGTGCCAGCAGCTTAGAAACCCTTTATGGCTACACCTTC. Protein: CASSLETLYGYTF. Supplemented by reference TRBV11-2 and TRBJ1-2, the full variable domain reads EAGVAQSPRYKIIEKRQSVAFWCNPISGHATLYWYQQILGQGPKLLIQFQNNGVVDDSQLPKDRFSAERLKGVDSTLKIQPAKLEDSAVYLCASSLETLYGYTFGSGTRLTVV.

The DNA for the CDR3 is TGCGCCAGCAGCCAAGACTCGGACGGTGATACGCAGTATTTT. This translates into CASSQDSDGDTQYF. The genes are TRBV4-3 and TRBJ2-3; unclear D gene. V dropped 0 bases and J dropped 6 bases, with 10 bases sitting between them. Per the germline V gene, CDR1 is LGHNA and CDR2 is YSLEER. The length of the CDR3 is 14 residues.

The chain couples TRBV28 to TRBJ2-1, with a possible D match to TRBD1 (6 bases). The CDR3 runs to 15 residues. Trimming shortened V by 3 bases and J by 7 bases, and 16 bases separated the two germline ends. The germline CDR1 and CDR2 sequences are MDHEN and SYDVKM. CDR3 bases: TGTGCCAGCAGTTTCAGGGTGCTGAGGGGGAATGAGCAGTTCTTC. It yields the protein CASSFRVLRGNEQFF.

This clone was observed a handful of times. The J gene is TRBJ1-2, the V gene TRBV7-2; 8 nucleotides match TRBD1. CDR1 and CDR2 from the germline V gene are SGHTA and FQGNSA. The junction had 10 bases not matched to a gene; V was cut back by 0 bases and J by 4 bases. The CDR3 is 17 residues long. The CDR3 loop reads CASSLAATGGSGYGYTF. The CDR3 coding sequence is TGTGCCAGCAGCTTAGCGGCAACAGGGGGGTCGGGCTATGGCTACACCTTC.

V gene TRBV11-2 combines with J gene TRBJ2-5, with TRBD2 as a possible D gene (6 bases). CDR1 is SGHAT, CDR2 FQNNGV, per germline. Deletions cut 2 bases from V and 6 bases from J, with 16 bases between. This CDR3 is built from 15 residues. This CDR3 is CASSLLNQGGKTQYF. CDR3 nucleotide sequence: TGTGCCAGCAGCTTACTTAATCAGGGCGGGAAGACCCAGTACTTC. Supplemented by reference TRBV11-2 and TRBJ2-5, the full variable domain reads EAGVAQSPRYKIIEKRQSVAFWCNPISGHATLYWYQQILGQGPKLLIQFQNNGVVDDSQLPKDRFSAERLKGVDSTLKIQPAKLEDSAVYLCASSLLNQGGKTQYFGPGTRLLVL.

The chain uses TRBV10-2 and TRBJ2-2; 8 nucleotides align to TRBD1. V lost 8 bases and J lost 7; bases outside the gene matches: 9. The CDR3 loop spans 14 amino acids. CDR1 is WSHSY and CDR2 is SAAADI in the germline V gene. CDR3 DNA sequence: TGCGCCAGCGAGAGGGCAGGGGGCGGCGGGGAGCTGTTTTTT. This translates into CASERAGGGGELFF.

The chain joins TRBV5-5 to TRBJ1-5, with D perhaps matching TRBD1 (5 bases). V lost 4 bases to trimming and J lost 3 bases, with 14 bases between them. CDR1 and CDR2 (germline): SGHKS, YYEKEE (reference sequence). The CDR3 consists of 15 residues. As DNA, the CDR3 is TGTGCCAGCAGCCCGACGGGGCAAACCAATCAGCCCCAGCATTTT. It yields the protein CASSPTGQTNQPQHF.

The V and J genes are TRBV5-5 and TRBJ1-5, with 7 positions matching TRBD1. V was clipped by 4 bases and J by 2 bases; unmatched bases: 3. This CDR3 contains 14 residues. Germline V gene sequence: CDR1 SGHKS, CDR2 YYEKEE (reference sequence). In DNA form, the CDR3 reads TGTGCCAGCAGCGTTGACAGGGGCAATCAGCCCCAGCATTTT. Encoded protein: CASSVDRGNQPQHF.

The chain recombines TRBV18 with TRBJ1-2; a possible D gene is TRBD1 (6 bases). Germline CDR1 and CDR2: KGHSH and LQKENI. This CDR3 comprises 16 residues. V was cut by 4 bases and J by 4 bases, with 19 bases left in between. CDR3 residues: CASSLQGTPTLYGYTF. CDR3 DNA: TGTGCCAGCTCACTCCAAGGGACACCGACCCTCTATGGCTACACCTTC.

In its sample, this clone was seen once. The chain employs TRBV30 and TRBJ2-5, with 10 bases aligning to TRBD2. Germline-derived CDR1 and CDR2 are GTSNPN and SVGIG (reference sequence). The CDR3 sequence is 16 residues long. After removal of 0 bases from V and 4 bases from J, the junction contained 8 bases not matched to a gene. As DNA, the CDR3 is TGTGCCTGGAGTGTACAGCGGGGGGGCCTTGGAGAGACCCAGTACTTC. Protein product: CAWSVQRGGLGETQYF.

This chain joins TRBV5-5 and TRBJ1-1; D gene ambiguous. The CDR3 covers 17 residues. Germline V gene sequence: CDR1 SGHKS, CDR2 YYEKEE (reference sequence). V was shortened by 4 bases and J by 1 base, with 20 bases between the two germline ends. Here the CDR3 reads CASSGRLVPDKNTEAFF. The CDR3, as DNA: TGTGCCAGCAGCGGACGACTGGTTCCAGACAAGAACACTGAAGCTTTCTTT. Full variable domain (outside the CDR3, taken from reference TRBV5-5 and TRBJ1-1): DAGVTQSPTHLIKTRGQQVTLRCSPISGHKSVSWYQQVLGQGPQFIFQYYEKEERGRGNFPDRFSARQFPNYSSELNVNALLLGDSALYLCASSGRLVPDKNTEAFFGQGTRLTVV.

This clone appeared a single time. This chain joins TRBV14 and TRBJ1-2, with D perhaps matching TRBD1 (5 bases). The V gene's germline CDR1 is SGHDN and CDR2 FVKESK. The CDR3 contains 13 residues. V was clipped by 6 bases and J by 2 bases, with 10 bases between them. The CDR3 region is CASRGGVNYGYTF. In DNA, the CDR3 is TGTGCCAGCAGAGGAGGGGTCAACTATGGCTACACCTTC.

This chain joins TRBV25-1 and TRBJ1-1; D gene unclear. The CDR3 has 13 residues. Germline V lookup: CDR1 MGHDK, CDR2 SYGVNS. V was clipped by 7 bases and J by 2 bases, with 11 bases between them. CDR3 nucleotides: TGTGCCAGCACTCTGGTCGGTAACACTGAAGCTTTCTTT. Translating it yields CASTLVGNTEAFF.

This clone was found a few times. This rearrangement joins TRBV2 to TRBJ1-2; weak D call: TRBD1 (6 bases). In germline, CDR1 is SNHLY, CDR2 FYNNEI. This CDR3 region has 14 residues. The V end was cut by 2 bases, the J end by 4 bases, with 11 bases between. The CDR3 sequence is CASSELGGPYGYTF. The CDR3 region has the DNA TGTGCCAGCAGTGAATTGGGGGGGCCCTATGGCTACACCTTC. The entire variable domain, with the rest obtained from reference TRBV2 and TRBJ1-2, is as follows: EPEVTQTPSHQVTQMGQEVILRCVPISNHLYFYWYRQILGQKVEFLVSFYNNEISEKSEIFDDQFSVERPDGSNFTLKIRSTKLEDSAMYFCASSELGGPYGYTFGSGTRLTVV.

V is TRBV6-1 and J is TRBJ1-3, with TRBD1 as a possible D gene (5 bases). CDR3 size: 14 residues. CDR1 and CDR2 (germline): MNHNS, SASEGT. With 3 bases removed from V and 5 bases from J, the gap between germline ends came to 11 bases. The CDR3 here is CASSDREERNTIYF. The CDR3 DNA reads TGTGCCAGCAGTGACAGGGAGGAGAGAAACACCATATATTTT.

J is TRBJ2-7 and V is TRBV7-9, with unresolved D. This CDR3 comprises 13 residues. Germline values: CDR1 SEHNR, CDR2 FQNEAQ (reference sequence). The V end lost 0 bases, the J end lost 1 base, and 4 bases lay between the germline ends. The CDR3 nucleotides read TGTGCCAGCAGCTTAGCGGGGTCCTACGAGCAGTACGTC. It specifies CASSLAGSYEQYV.

The rearrangement links TRBV5-1 to TRBJ2-7; D is undetermined. Germline V CDR1 and CDR2: SGHRS, YFSETQ. The CDR3 runs 11 residues. V was cut by 0 bases and J by 6 bases, with 4 bases left in between. CDR3 DNA: TGCGCCAGCAGCTTGGAGTTCGAGCAGTACTTC. This translates into CASSLEFEQYF.

The V and J genes are TRBV11-2 and TRBJ2-4; 9 bases are shared with TRBD2. With V trimmed by 1 base and J by 7 bases, 8 bases remained unmatched. CDR1 is SGHAT and CDR2 is FQNNGV in the germline V gene. The CDR3 runs 16 residues. As DNA, the CDR3 is TGTGCCAGCAGCTTAGCGGCGGGAGGGCCGGCGAACATTCAGTACTTC. It encodes CASSLAAGGPANIQYF. Full variable domain (remainder filled in from reference TRBV11-2 and TRBJ2-4): EAGVAQSPRYKIIEKRQSVAFWCNPISGHATLYWYQQILGQGPKLLIQFQNNGVVDDSQLPKDRFSAERLKGVDSTLKIQPAKLEDSAVYLCASSLAAGGPANIQYFGAGTRLSVL.

The rearrangement links TRBV30 to TRBJ1-2; D is perhaps TRBD1 (6 bases). The germline V gene encodes CDR1 GTSNPN and CDR2 SVGIG (reference sequence). V was cut by 0 bases and J by 6 bases, with 8 bases left in between. There are 12 residues in the CDR3. This chain's CDR3 is CAWSVHRDGYTF. Written as DNA, the CDR3 is TGTGCCTGGAGTGTACACAGGGATGGCTACACCTTC.

This clone occurred once. The rearrangement links TRBV19 to TRBJ2-2; perhaps TRBD1 as D (6 bases). V lost 7 bases, J lost 7 bases, and 22 bases lay in between. The CDR3 contains 16 residues. Germline V lookup: CDR1 LNHDA, CDR2 SQIVND (reference sequence). The CDR3 protein is CASTPYRTVRGGELFF. As DNA, the CDR3 is TGTGCCAGTACCCCTTACCGGACAGTACGAGGCGGGGAGCTGTTTTTT.